This passage covers 27 T cell receptor beta chains from one sample sequenced in a study of blood T cell repertoires in COVID-19. The protocol was immunoSEQ multiplex PCR, while the TCRdb copy is restricted to in-frame clones and leaves out a portion. The profile shows approximately 60,000 clones, roughly four fifths of them singletons. Material: peripheral blood. Receptors were obtained from a woman over 75 with acute or convalescent COVID-19.

The CDR3 spells CASSLDLRRGGYTF. DNA of the CDR3: TGTGCCAGCAGCTTAGATCTAAGGAGGGGTGGCTACACCTTC. The gene calls are TRBV7-9 and TRBJ1-2; possibly TRBD1 for D (5 bases). V was shortened by 1 base and J by 7 bases, with 13 bases between the two germline ends. This CDR3 contains 14 residues. Germline CDR1 reads SEHNR; CDR2 reads FQNEAQ (reference sequence).

The chain joins TRBV2 to TRBJ2-5; 10 positions agree with TRBD1. This CDR3 is built from 15 residues. The V segment lost 4 bases and the J segment 5 bases; nucleotides outside the gene matches: 7. CDR1 and CDR2 (germline): SNHLY, FYNNEI. The CDR3 loop reads CASSVTGTGAETQYF. In DNA, the CDR3 is TGTGCCAGCAGTGTTACCGGGACAGGGGCGGAGACCCAGTACTTC.

The gene calls are TRBV5-4 and TRBJ2-1; D gene uncertain. The CDR3 is made up of 16 amino acids. Germline V CDR1 and CDR2: SGHNT, YYREEE (reference sequence). Trimming left V 1 base short and J 0 bases short, with 11 bases between. CDR3 sequence (DNA): TGTGCCAGCAGCTTGCCTTCCCCTAGCTCCTACAATGAGCAGTTCTTC. This encodes CASSLPSPSSYNEQFF.

The rearrangement links TRBV20-1 to TRBJ2-3, with TRBD2 as a possible D gene (6 bases). With 4 bases removed from V and 5 bases from J, the gap between germline ends came to 7 bases. The CDR3 runs 11 residues. The V gene's germline CDR1 is DFQATT and CDR2 SNEGSKA (reference sequence). The CDR3, as DNA: TGCAGTGCTACGGGAGAAGATACGCAGTATTTT. Translated: CSATGEDTQYF.

This clone was found a few times. The rearrangement uses TRBV11-3 and TRBJ2-1, with 10 bases fitting TRBD2. V was pared by 5 bases and J by 0 bases, with 10 bases of the junction left unmatched. This CDR3 region has 18 residues. CDR1 is SGHNT and CDR2 is YENEEA in the germline V gene. The CDR3 reads CASSPSTLAGPSYNEQFF. The DNA of the CDR3 is TGTGCCAGCAGCCCTTCTACACTAGCGGGACCCTCCTACAATGAGCAGTTCTTC.

The chain carries TRBV11-3 and TRBJ2-7, with 10 bases aligning to TRBD1. There are 15 residues in the CDR3. Germline CDR1 SGHNT, CDR2 YENEEA. Trimming removed 5 bases from V and 5 bases from J; junction bases left unmatched: 9. This CDR3 reads CASSSRGQGTDEQYF. The CDR3 region has the DNA TGTGCCAGCAGCAGCCGGGGACAGGGGACGGACGAGCAGTACTTC. Full variable domain (remainder filled in from reference TRBV11-3 and TRBJ2-7): EAGVVQSPRYKIIEKKQPVAFWCNPISGHNTLYWYLQNLGQGPELLIRYENEEAVDDSQLPKDRFSAERLKGVDSTLKIQPAELGDSAVYLCASSSRGQGTDEQYFGPGTRLTVT.

This clone came up once. The chain recombines TRBV2 with TRBJ2-3; D call uncertain. The CDR3 sequence is 15 residues long. V lost 7 bases and J 4 bases, leaving 18 bases between the germline ends. Germline loops: CDR1 SNHLY, CDR2 FYNNEI. CDR3 sequence reads: CASKLLVSPSDTQYF. In DNA, the CDR3 is TGTGCCAGCAAATTACTGGTATCCCCCTCAGATACGCAGTATTTT. The full variable domain, with the rest looked up from reference TRBV2 and TRBJ2-3, is EPEVTQTPSHQVTQMGQEVILRCVPISNHLYFYWYRQILGQKVEFLVSFYNNEISEKSEIFDDQFSVERPDGSNFTLKIRSTKLEDSAMYFCASKLLVSPSDTQYFGPGTRLTVL.

This chain uses TRBV2 with TRBJ1-1, with 7 bases identical to TRBD1. This CDR3 has 16 amino acids. V lost 1 base to trimming and J lost 3 bases; unmatched junction nucleotides: 8. Per germline, CDR1 SNHLY and CDR2 FYNNEI. CDR3: CASSEGGDSPHTEAFF. DNA for the CDR3: TGTGCCAGCAGTGAAGGAGGGGACAGCCCCCACACTGAAGCTTTCTTT. Variable domain in full (rest from reference TRBV2 and TRBJ1-1): EPEVTQTPSHQVTQMGQEVILRCVPISNHLYFYWYRQILGQKVEFLVSFYNNEISEKSEIFDDQFSVERPDGSNFTLKIRSTKLEDSAMYFCASSEGGDSPHTEAFFGQGTRLTVV.

A remark on this clone: Mismatch with germline at one junction end may stem from a read error. This chain joins TRBV2 and TRBJ1-2; 8 nucleotides line up with TRBD1. This CDR3 is built from 13 residues. Germline CDR1 SNHLY, CDR2 FYNNEI. CDR3 amino acids: CASSGLMDRALAF. The CDR3 region has the DNA TGTGCCAGCAGTGGCCTAATGGACAGGGCGCTCGCCTTC.

This chain uses TRBV7-9 with TRBJ2-1, with D tentatively TRBD2 (6 bases). Germline CDR1 reads SEHNR; CDR2 reads FQNEAQ (reference sequence). Deletions cut 4 bases from V and 6 bases from J, with 16 bases between. There are 15 residues in the CDR3. The CDR3 spells CASSSMGLSGNEQFF. The CDR3 DNA follows: TGTGCCAGCAGCTCCATGGGACTTTCAGGCAATGAGCAGTTCTTC.

V usage is TRBV10-3 and J usage is TRBJ1-1; 7 bases are shared with TRBD1. This CDR3 region has 15 residues. V lost 6 bases to trimming and J lost 0 bases; unmatched junction nucleotides: 7. Germline V lookup: CDR1 ENHRY, CDR2 SYGVKD. Written as DNA, the CDR3 is TGTGCCATCAGAGATCCGGGACAGATGAACACTGAAGCTTTCTTT. Its translation: CAIRDPGQMNTEAFF.

The chain couples TRBV5-1 to TRBJ1-4, with D possibly TRBD1 on 6 matching bases. The V and J ends lost 2 bases and 5 bases respectively, with 13 bases between them. Germline V gene data show CDR1 as SGHRS and CDR2 as YFSETQ. The CDR3 sequence is 15 residues long. The CDR3 DNA is TGCGCCAGCAGCTTATTGGGGGCAGCGAATGAAAAACTGTTTTTT. This translates into CASSLLGAANEKLFF.

The CDR3 DNA reads as TGTGCCAGCAGTGACGTGGCGGCGGTCTACAATGAGCAGTTCTTC. Amino acid sequence: CASSDVAAVYNEQFF. The J gene is TRBJ2-1, the V gene TRBV6-4; D not certain. V lost 2 bases, J lost 3 bases, and 11 bases lay in between. Germline lookup yields CDR1 MRHNA and CDR2 SNTAGT. This CDR3 comprises 15 residues.

This clone was detected many times. The chain employs TRBV7-2 and TRBJ1-6, with TRBD1 matching 7 bases. V gave up 1 base and J gave up 8 bases; unmatched junction bases: 5. The CDR3 covers 15 residues. CDR1 SGHTA and CDR2 FQGNSA come from the germline V gene. For the CDR3, the DNA is TGTGCCAGCAGCTTAGGGACAGGTTATCATTCACCCCTCCACTTT. Protein sequence: CASSLGTGYHSPLHF.

This clone was counted a few times. The V and J genes are TRBV2 and TRBJ2-5, with 7 nucleotides matching TRBD2. This CDR3 has 14 amino acids. The V segment lost 3 bases and the J segment 1 base; nucleotides outside the gene matches: 2. Looked up from germline, CDR1 is SNHLY and CDR2 is FYNNEI. The DNA for the CDR3 is TGTGCCAGCAGTGACTGGACTAGCCAAGAGACCCAGTACTTC. This gives the protein CASSDWTSQETQYF.

This clone was counted a single time. The chain recombines TRBV6-5 with TRBJ1-1, with 8 nucleotides matching TRBD1. In germline, CDR1 is MNHEY, CDR2 SVGAGI. Trimming took 2 bases from V and 4 from J; bases not matched to a gene: 6. The CDR3 contains 15 residues. CDR3 amino acids: CASSYEDRAGTEAFF. The CDR3 nucleotides read TGTGCCAGCAGTTACGAGGACAGGGCGGGCACTGAAGCTTTCTTT.

The chain couples TRBV19 to TRBJ1-2; D not certain. Trimming removed 3 bases from V and 2 bases from J, with 13 bases in between. There are 15 residues in the CDR3. CDR1 and CDR2 (germline): LNHDA, SQIVND (reference sequence). CDR3 coding DNA: TGTGCCAGTAGTATCCAGGCAGCCCTGAACTATGGCTACACCTTC. Encoded protein: CASSIQAALNYGYTF. Drawing the rest from reference TRBV19 and TRBJ1-2, the complete variable domain is DGGITQSPKYLFRKEGQNVTLSCEQNLNHDAMYWYRQDPGQGLRLIYYSQIVNDFQKGDIAEGYSVSREKKESFPLTVTSAQKNPTAFYLCASSIQAALNYGYTFGSGTRLTVV.

The chain employs TRBV11-2 and TRBJ2-5, with 8 bases lining up with TRBD1. This CDR3 is 16 amino acids long. Germline V lookup: CDR1 SGHAT, CDR2 FQNNGV. Trimming took 5 bases from V and 3 from J; bases not matched to a gene: 11. The CDR3 DNA reads TGTGCCAGCAGCATAGGAGCCCCGGGACAGGAAGAGACCCAGTACTTC. Protein sequence: CASSIGAPGQEETQYF.

The CDR3 here is CATSRTVDSSNQPQHF. In DNA, the CDR3 is TGTGCCACCAGCAGAACGGTGGACTCTAGCAATCAGCCCCAGCATTTT. The chain has TRBV15 and TRBJ1-5; no firm D call. This CDR3 has 16 amino acids. Germline V lookup: CDR1 LNHNV, CDR2 YYDKDF (reference sequence). V lost 2 bases, J lost 0 bases, and 11 bases lay in between.

This chain connects TRBV5-1 to TRBJ1-2, with 8 bases matching TRBD1. The length of the CDR3 is 15 residues. Germline loops: CDR1 SGHRS, CDR2 YFSETQ. V was pared by 4 bases and J by 6 bases, with 11 bases of the junction left unmatched. The chain's CDR3 is CASSPFADRANGYTF. The CDR3 DNA reads as TGCGCCAGCAGCCCGTTCGCGGACAGGGCAAATGGCTACACCTTC.

The gene calls are TRBV27 and TRBJ1-2; possibly TRBD1 for D (5 bases). Between the trimmed V and J ends, which lost 5 bases and 7 bases, there was a span of 29 bases. Germline V gene data show CDR1 as MNHEY and CDR2 as SMNVEV (reference sequence). This CDR3 contains 18 residues. This CDR3 is CASSPRNGARAVRGGYTF. CDR3 in DNA: TGTGCCAGCAGTCCCAGAAATGGCGCCAGGGCTGTTCGAGGTGGCTACACCTTC.

A few counts support this clone. This chain joins TRBV28 and TRBJ2-1, with 8 bases aligning to TRBD2. Trimming removed 2 bases from V and 0 bases from J; junction bases left unmatched: 9. CDR1 is MDHEN and CDR2 is SYDVKM in the germline V gene. CDR3 size: 18 residues. The CDR3 DNA reads as TGTGCCAGCAGTTTACCTTCTAGCGGGTGGAGCTCCTACAATGAGCAGTTCTTC. Translating gives CASSLPSSGWSSYNEQFF.

V gene TRBV7-9 combines with J gene TRBJ1-1; D might be TRBD1 (5 bases). The germline V gene has CDR1 SEHNR and CDR2 FQNEAQ (reference sequence). V was shortened by 5 bases and J by 3 bases, with 25 bases between the two germline ends. The CDR3 has 18 amino acids. CDR3 residues: CASSDKWSRVEEDTEAFF. CDR3 nucleotides: TGTGCCAGCAGCGATAAGTGGAGCAGGGTTGAAGAGGACACTGAAGCTTTCTTT. The variable domain in full, with the rest retrieved from reference TRBV7-9 and TRBJ1-1, is DTGVSQNPRHKITKRGQNVTFRCDPISEHNRLYWYRQTLGQGPEFLTYFQNEAQLEKSRLLSDRFSAERPKGSFSTLEIQRTEQGDSAMYLCASSDKWSRVEEDTEAFFGQGTRLTVV.

This rearrangement joins TRBV7-2 to TRBJ2-1; a weak D match, TRBD1 (5 bases). The CDR3 runs 12 residues. Germline loops: CDR1 SGHTA, CDR2 FQGNSA. V lost 1 base, J lost 9 bases, and 7 bases lay in between. CDR3 coding DNA: TGTGCCAGCAGCTTAGTGACAGTTGAGCAGTTCTTC. Translation: CASSLVTVEQFF. Filled out from reference TRBV7-2 and TRBJ2-1, the complete variable domain reads GAGVSQSPSNKVTEKGKDVELRCDPISGHTALYWYRQSLGQGLEFLIYFQGNSAPDKSGLPSDRFSAERTGGSVSTLTIQRTQQEDSAVYLCASSLVTVEQFFGPGTRLTVL.

CDR3 DNA sequence: TGTGCCAGCAGCAAACAACAGAGCAATCAGCCCCAGCATTTT. Residues: CASSKQQSNQPQHF. V gene TRBV21-1 combines with J gene TRBJ1-5; TRBD1 is the table's D call and was not checked against the DNA. TRBV21-1 is tagged as a pseudogene. The CDR3 sequence is 14 residues long.

The chain couples TRBV28 to TRBJ1-6; D remains unclear. The V gene lost 2 bases and the J gene lost 7 bases, with 12 bases spanning the gap. The CDR3 spans 15 residues. From germline, CDR1 is MDHEN and CDR2 SYDVKM. The DNA for the CDR3 is TGTGCCAGCAGTTTAGAGGGCTGGGCGAATTCACCCCTCCACTTT. Translated: CASSLEGWANSPLHF.

The chain uses TRBV2 and TRBJ2-5; D is possibly TRBD2 (6 bases). In germline, CDR1 is SNHLY, CDR2 FYNNEI. V lost 6 bases and J lost 1, with 18 bases in between. The CDR3 length is 16 residues. The CDR3 nucleotides are TGTGCCAGCAGAGATAGAGCCGGGACTGTCCAAGAGACCCAGTACTTC. It specifies CASRDRAGTVQETQYF.